Each of the 27 T cell receptor beta chains below was sequenced from the same sample in a study of early T cells in non-severe SARS-CoV-2 infection. TCRdb fed the 5' RACE reads into MiXCR, producing one record per CDR3 protein. The repertoire consists of 35,000 to 45,000 distinct CDR3 sequences, with less than 8% occurring once and the leading ten covering approximately 26%. Sequencing was performed on whole blood, taken at baseline. Source of these receptors: an adult who was a healthcare worker with PCR-confirmed SARS-CoV-2 infection or an uninfected control (not recorded which).

This chain joins TRBV7-3 and TRBJ1-1; perhaps TRBD1 as D (5 bases). Germline values: CDR1 SGHTA, CDR2 FQGTGA. The CDR3 consists of 14 residues. Trimming cost V 5 bases and J 1 base, with 11 bases left between them. The CDR3 here is CASSPGHANTEAFF. CDR3 DNA sequence: TGTGCCAGCAGCCCTGGACACGCGAACACTGAAGCTTTCTTT.

This clonotype was counted ten times or more. One end of the junction fails to match germline, which may point to a read error. The J gene is TRBJ2-3, the V gene TRBV7-7; the D gene is possibly TRBD1 (7 bases). The CDR3 is 16 residues long. CDR1 SSHAT and CDR2 FNYEAQ come from the germline V gene (reference sequence). CDR3 sequence reads: CASSLGGDSSTDTQYF. The CDR3 DNA follows: TGTGCTAGCAGCTTAGGAGGGGACAGCAGCACAGATACGCAGTATTTT.

This clonotype was found a few times. The chain has TRBV5-8 and TRBJ1-5; D may be TRBD1 (6 bases). This CDR3 region has 16 residues. Trimming took off 4 bases at V and 0 bases at J, with 14 bases between the two ends. Germline lookup yields CDR1 SGHTS and CDR2 YDEGEE. The CDR3 bases are TGTGCCAGCAGCGATACCGGGACAACTAGCAATCAGCCCCAGCATTTT. Amino acids: CASSDTGTTSNQPQHF.

Many counts were recorded for this clonotype. The genes are TRBV20-1 and TRBJ2-5, with D possibly being TRBD2 (6 bases). V lost 3 bases and J lost 5, with 13 bases in between. This CDR3 comprises 13 residues. Germline CDR1 DFQATT, CDR2 SNEGSKA (reference sequence). The CDR3 reads CSARGRRGETQYF. DNA of the CDR3: TGCAGTGCTAGGGGACGGAGGGGTGAGACCCAGTACTTC.

This clonotype appeared many times. This chain connects TRBV2 to TRBJ2-1; 12 bases are a match to TRBD2. Trimming cost V 0 bases and J 4 bases; bases outside gene matches: 1. The CDR3 runs 16 residues. The germline V gene encodes CDR1 SNHLY and CDR2 FYNNEI. CDR3 sequence reads: CASSEALAGGYNEQFF. DNA for the CDR3: TGTGCCAGCAGTGAAGCGCTAGCGGGGGGGTACAATGAGCAGTTCTTC.

This clonotype came up many times. The rearrangement uses TRBV4-3 and TRBJ1-2; D remains unclear. Trimming cost V 1 base and J 2 bases, with 8 bases left between them. CDR1 and CDR2 (germline): LGHNA, YSLEER. The CDR3 is made up of 14 amino acids. The CDR3 reads CASSQALGNYGYTF. CDR3 nucleotide sequence: TGCGCCAGCAGCCAAGCTTTAGGGAACTATGGCTACACCTTC.

This sequence joins TRBV2 and TRBJ2-7, with TRBD2 matching 10 bases. The CDR3 runs 15 residues. Germline CDR1 is SNHLY and CDR2 is FYNNEI. V gave up 3 bases and J gave up 2 bases; unmatched junction bases: 4. The CDR3 loop reads CASSDGTSDTYEQYF. CDR3 coding DNA: TGTGCCAGCAGTGATGGGACTAGCGACACCTACGAGCAGTACTTC.

This clonotype was observed a few times. The J gene is TRBJ2-7, the V gene TRBV5-1; no reliable D call. This CDR3 is built from 15 residues. Germline V lookup: CDR1 SGHRS, CDR2 YFSETQ. Trimming took off 0 bases at V and 0 bases at J, with 10 bases between the two ends. CDR3 in DNA: TGCGCCAGCAGCTTGGACACATACAACTCCTACGAGCAGTACTTC. It encodes CASSLDTYNSYEQYF.

This clonotype showed up many times. J is TRBJ1-2 and V is TRBV11-2, with D uncertain. The CDR3 runs to 15 residues. Trimming took off 0 bases at V and 4 bases at J, with 12 bases between the two ends. Germline V gives CDR1 SGHAT, CDR2 FQNNGV. DNA for the CDR3: TGTGCCAGCAGCTTAGATCTGGCTACTTCCTATGGCTACACCTTC. Translation gives CASSLDLATSYGYTF. The full variable domain, with the rest looked up from reference TRBV11-2 and TRBJ1-2, is EAGVAQSPRYKIIEKRQSVAFWCNPISGHATLYWYQQILGQGPKLLIQFQNNGVVDDSQLPKDRFSAERLKGVDSTLKIQPAKLEDSAVYLCASSLDLATSYGYTFGSGTRLTVV.

This clonotype came up a few times. This chain uses TRBV30 with TRBJ1-3, with D tentatively TRBD1 (6 bases). The CDR3 has 14 residues. V lost 1 base, J lost 4 bases, and 11 bases lay in between. The V gene's germline CDR1 is GTSNPN and CDR2 SVGIG (reference sequence). CDR3 amino acids: CAWSEGTMGNTIYF. Here the CDR3 DNA reads TGTGCCTGGAGTGAAGGGACAATGGGAAACACCATATATTTT.

In this sample, this clonotype turned up many times. The V and J genes are TRBV7-9 and TRBJ1-1; 7 nucleotides agree with TRBD1. Looked up from germline, CDR1 is SEHNR and CDR2 is FQNEAQ (reference sequence). CDR3 length: 13 residues. J lost 6 bases, V lost 5 bases, and 6 bases had no gene match. As DNA, the CDR3 is TGTGCCAGCAGCCGACAGGGAAACGCTGAAGCTTTCTTT. It codes for CASSRQGNAEAFF.

By sample share, this clonotype is medium-sized. V is TRBV29-1 and J is TRBJ2-5, with 12 bases identical to TRBD2. The CDR3 runs 17 residues. V lost 0 bases, J lost 4 bases, and 9 bases stayed unmatched. The germline gives CDR1 SQVTM, CDR2 ANQGSEA. In nucleotides, the CDR3 is TGCAGCGTTGAAGATGGGCTAGCGGGAGGGCCCGGAGAGACCCAGTACTTC. It yields the protein CSVEDGLAGGPGETQYF.

This clonotype was observed many times. The chain has TRBV2 and TRBJ1-2; 7 nucleotides line up with TRBD1. CDR3 size: 16 residues. J gave up 2 bases and V 4 bases, and 10 bases lay outside the gene matches. Per the germline V gene, CDR1 is SNHLY and CDR2 is FYNNEI. The CDR3 here is CASSALRGGTNYGYTF. CDR3 sequence (DNA): TGTGCCAGCAGTGCCCTAAGAGGGGGCACGAACTATGGCTACACCTTC.

The sample holds a few counts of this clonotype. The rearrangement links TRBV18 to TRBJ1-5, with D unclear. V was trimmed by 6 bases and J by 4 bases, leaving 13 bases between them. CDR1 and CDR2 from the germline V gene are KGHSH and LQKENI. The CDR3 runs to 14 residues. CDR3 nucleotide sequence: TGTGCCAGCTCTAAGGGCAATCAAAATCAGCCCCAGCATTTT. This gives the protein CASSKGNQNQPQHF.

This clonotype was found a few times. The chain couples TRBV7-6 to TRBJ2-7; D call uncertain. Trimming removed 2 bases from V and 0 bases from J, with 8 bases in between. Germline-derived CDR1 and CDR2 are SGHVS and FNYEAQ. There are 14 residues in the CDR3. CDR3 region: CASSLTPGSYEQYF. CDR3 sequence (DNA): TGTGCCAGCAGCTTAACCCCGGGCTCCTACGAGCAGTACTTC.

This clonotype was found a few times. The chain is built from TRBV7-9 and TRBJ1-6, with TRBD1 as a possible D gene (6 bases). Between the trimmed V and J ends, which lost 5 bases and 7 bases, there was a span of 21 bases. CDR3 length: 17 amino acids. Germline V gene lookup returns CDR1 SEHNR and CDR2 FQNEAQ (reference sequence). The DNA for the CDR3 is TGTGCCAGCAGCCCGTCCAGGGGCCACGGGGGAAATTCACCCCTCCACTTT. Translation gives CASSPSRGHGGNSPLHF.

The gene calls are TRBV24-1 and TRBJ2-1; D might be TRBD1 or TRBD2, each matching 5 bases. The CDR3 has 15 residues. The V gene's germline CDR1 is KGHDR and CDR2 SFDVKD. Trimming cost V 6 bases and J 3 bases, with 14 bases left between them. The CDR3 bases are TGTGCCACCAGTAACTCCGGGGCCAACTACAATGAGCAGTTCTTC. It specifies CATSNSGANYNEQFF.

This clonotype was recorded at least ten times. The gene calls are TRBV2 and TRBJ2-5; D remains ambiguous. Looked up from germline, CDR1 is SNHLY and CDR2 is FYNNEI. CDR3 length equals 15 residues. Between the trimmed V and J ends, which lost 2 bases and 2 bases, there was a span of 12 bases. In DNA, the CDR3 is TGTGCCAGCAGTGAATATGAGACCTCTCAAGAGACCCAGTACTTC. It specifies CASSEYETSQETQYF.

The chain carries TRBV18 and TRBJ1-6, with D possibly matching TRBD1 (5 bases). Trimming shortened V by 1 base and J by 10 bases, and 20 bases separated the two germline ends. The germline V gene has CDR1 KGHSH and CDR2 LQKENI. The CDR3 has 17 amino acids. The CDR3 loop is CASSPQQGISASSPLHF. The CDR3 region has the DNA TGTGCCAGCTCACCACAGCAGGGTATCTCAGCCTCCTCACCCCTCCACTTT.

The rearrangement uses TRBV20-1 and TRBJ1-3; 7 nucleotides agree with TRBD1. Trimming took 6 bases from V and 8 from J; bases not matched to a gene: 19. The germline CDR1 and CDR2 sequences are DFQATT and SNEGSKA (reference sequence). The CDR3 has 16 amino acids. CDR3 DNA: TGCAGTGCGCGGAGAAACGGACAGGTCTTCACGGACACCATATATTTT. It is translated as CSARRNGQVFTDTIYF.

This clonotype was seen many times. This rearrangement joins TRBV10-3 to TRBJ1-4; no clear D. Trimming left V 2 bases short and J 5 bases short, with 9 bases between. Germline loops: CDR1 ENHRY, CDR2 SYGVKD. This CDR3 region has 14 residues. The CDR3, as DNA: TGTGCCATCAGTGAGATGGGGAACAATGAAAAACTGTTTTTT. Protein product: CAISEMGNNEKLFF.

The chain joins TRBV6-5 to TRBJ2-7; 8 nucleotides align to TRBD1. This CDR3 has 15 amino acids. Germline V gene data show CDR1 as MNHEY and CDR2 as SVGAGI. With V trimmed by 6 bases and J by 0 bases, 7 bases remained unmatched. The CDR3 DNA follows: TGTGCCAGCAGCCGCGACGGACAGGGCTCCTACGAGCAGTACTTC. Amino acid sequence: CASSRDGQGSYEQYF.

The chain is built from TRBV18 and TRBJ2-5; D gene unclear. The V gene lost 3 bases and the J gene lost 2 bases, with 7 bases spanning the gap. The CDR3 runs 13 residues. Germline-derived CDR1 and CDR2 are KGHSH and LQKENI. CDR3 amino acids: CASSPYSQETQYF. Written as DNA, the CDR3 is TGTGCCAGCTCACCTTATTCTCAAGAGACCCAGTACTTC.

This clonotype was counted at least ten times. The gene calls are TRBV7-9 and TRBJ1-1; unclear D gene. Germline loops: CDR1 SEHNR, CDR2 FQNEAQ (reference sequence). Deletions cut 3 bases from V and 2 bases from J, with 10 bases between. The CDR3 spans 14 residues. CDR3 bases: TGTGCCAGCAGCTTCTCGACACGCAACACTGAAGCTTTCTTT. Translation: CASSFSTRNTEAFF.

The V and J genes are TRBV6-6 and TRBJ1-5; the D is unclear. Per the germline V gene, CDR1 is MNHNY and CDR2 is SVGAGI (reference sequence). Trimming shortened V by 2 bases and J by 2 bases, and 7 bases separated the two germline ends. The CDR3 consists of 14 residues. This CDR3 reads CASSYGTGNQPQHF. The CDR3 DNA reads TGTGCCAGCAGTTACGGCACAGGCAATCAGCCCCAGCATTTT.

This clonotype turned up a few times. The chain is built from TRBV2 and TRBJ2-3, with 9 bases lining up with TRBD1. The CDR3 runs 14 residues. Germline V lookup: CDR1 SNHLY, CDR2 FYNNEI. Trimming cost V 2 bases and J 9 bases; bases outside gene matches: 6. The CDR3: CASSETDRGTTQYF. In DNA form, the CDR3 reads TGTGCCAGCAGTGAAACAGACAGGGGGACGACGCAGTATTTT.

This clonotype was found a few times. The chain carries TRBV18 and TRBJ1-5; D perhaps matches TRBD1 (6 bases). With 4 bases removed from V and 5 bases from J, the gap between germline ends came to 9 bases. The germline CDR1 and CDR2 sequences are KGHSH and LQKENI. The CDR3 length is 13 residues. The CDR3 sequence is CASSQRQDQPQHF. As DNA, the CDR3 is TGTGCCAGCTCACAACGACAGGATCAGCCCCAGCATTTT.